These T cell receptor beta chains were read from a single sample in a study of blood T cell repertoires in COVID-19. Using immunoSEQ multiplex PCR, the repertoire was profiled, and TCRdb retains in-frame clones only, with some absent. The profile shows around 470,000 clones, roughly 89% of them singletons. Sequencing was performed on peripheral blood. The origin of the receptors is a man aged 18 to 29 with COVID-19, enrolled during active disease. The CDR3 runs from the conserved cysteine through the conserved F or W. Each record gives: J gene, D gene, V gene, clone size, CDR3 protein, CDR3 DNA. A D gene is named only where the DNA matches it firmly. Size values are once, few and many counts, or a class for expanded clones, and some rows have none.

j_gene: TRBJ1-4; d_gene: NA; v_gene: TRBV5-1; abundance: once; CDR3aa: CASSEGWRREKLFF; CDR3nt: TGCGCCAGCAGCGAAGGTTGGCGGAGGGAAAAACTGTTTTTT
j_gene: TRBJ2-5; d_gene: NA; v_gene: TRBV4-1; abundance: NA; CDR3aa: CASSQVAGPRETQYF; CDR3nt: TGCGCCAGCAGCCAAGTAGCAGGGCCAAGGGAGACCCAGTACTTC
j_gene: TRBJ2-1; d_gene: NA; v_gene: TRBV6-5; abundance: NA; CDR3aa: CASSYSGSGEQFF; CDR3nt: TGTGCCAGCAGTTACTCTGGGAGCGGGGAGCAGTTCTTC
j_gene: TRBJ1-2; d_gene: NA; v_gene: TRBV5-4; abundance: NA; CDR3aa: CASSFRSGIDGYTF; CDR3nt: TGTGCCAGCAGCTTCCGGTCAGGGATAGATGGCTACACCTTC
j_gene: TRBJ1-2; d_gene: NA; v_gene: TRBV2; abundance: NA; CDR3aa: CASGWSSGQNYGYTF; CDR3nt: TGTGCCAGCGGATGGTCCAGTGGGCAGAACTATGGCTACACCTTC
j_gene: TRBJ2-1; d_gene: NA; v_gene: TRBV6-6; abundance: NA; CDR3aa: CASSPPGVQFF; CDR3nt: TGTGCCAGCAGCCCGCCCGGGGTGCAGTTCTTC
j_gene: TRBJ1-2; d_gene: TRBD1; v_gene: TRBV2; abundance: NA; CDR3aa: CASNDRGPNYGYTF; CDR3nt: TGTGCCAGCAACGACAGGGGGCCTAACTATGGCTACACCTTC
j_gene: TRBJ2-7; d_gene: NA; v_gene: TRBV19; abundance: NA; CDR3aa: CASRLTGLGTYEQYF; CDR3nt: TGTGCCAGTAGGTTGACAGGCCTCGGAACCTACGAGCAGTACTTC
j_gene: TRBJ1-1; d_gene: TRBD1; v_gene: TRBV5-1; abundance: NA; CDR3aa: CASSSEQGTEAFF; CDR3nt: TGCGCCAGCAGCTCGGAACAGGGGACTGAAGCTTTCTTT
j_gene: TRBJ2-7; d_gene: NA; v_gene: TRBV11-2; abundance: NA; CDR3aa: CASSSRGLGYYEQYF; CDR3nt: TGTGCCAGCAGCTCTAGGGGCTTAGGATACTACGAGCAGTACTTC
j_gene: TRBJ2-7; d_gene: TRBD1; v_gene: TRBV19; abundance: NA; CDR3aa: CASSPGGDRGLYEQYF; CDR3nt: TGTGCCAGTAGTCCGGGGGGGGACAGGGGTCTTTACGAGCAGTACTTC
j_gene: TRBJ2-7; d_gene: TRBD2; v_gene: TRBV5-6; abundance: NA; CDR3aa: CASSLGLAGGLGREQYF; CDR3nt: TGTGCCAGCAGCTTGGGCTTAGCGGGAGGGCTCGGGAGGGAGCAGTACTTC
j_gene: TRBJ2-7; d_gene: TRBD2; v_gene: TRBV5-1; abundance: many; CDR3aa: CASSLETLAGVEQYF; CDR3nt: TGCGCCAGCAGCTTGGAAACGCTAGCGGGAGTCGAGCAGTACTTC